This passage covers 13 T cell receptor beta chains from one sample sequenced in a study of cytomegalovirus exposure and HLA in healthy donors. It was with 60 Vbeta and 13 Jbeta primers that the PCR ran. Clones were read by immunoSEQ multiplex PCR, and TCRdb kept only the in-frame ones, dropping some. The data show 100,000 or so clones, roughly an eighth seen once. Material: PBMCs. The source is a man aged 40-49 years in good health and CMV-seropositive.

This clone was found many times. This chain uses TRBV5-6 with TRBJ1-2, with 7 bases identical to TRBD1. The CDR3 has 15 residues. The J segment lost 1 base and the V segment lost 0 bases, leaving 3 bases of the junction unmatched. Per the germline V gene, CDR1 is SGHDT and CDR2 is YYEEEE. CDR3 coding DNA: TGTGCCAGCAGCTTGGGGGACAGAATTAACTATGGCTACACCTTC. This gives the protein CASSLGDRINYGYTF.

This chain connects TRBV7-2 to TRBJ2-7; 10 bases map to TRBD2. V shed 5 bases and J 3 bases; nucleotides not matched to a gene: 7. The CDR3 runs to 15 residues. Germline CDR1 SGHTA, CDR2 FQGNSA. The CDR3 here is CASSPTSGRGYEQYF. CDR3 coding DNA: TGTGCCAGCAGCCCGACTAGCGGGCGAGGCTACGAGCAGTACTTC.

The gene calls are TRBV28 and TRBJ1-1, with D unclear. The CDR3 is 13 residues long. Trimming stripped 8 bases from V and 0 bases from J, with 10 bases between. Germline V gene sequence: CDR1 MDHEN, CDR2 SYDVKM. DNA of the CDR3: TGTGCCAGCTGGTCGGCGGTGAACACTGAAGCTTTCTTT. Translation gives CASWSAVNTEAFF.

This clone was picked up a small number of times. The J gene is TRBJ1-2, the V gene TRBV7-2; D is ambiguous. This CDR3 is 13 amino acids long. V lost 0 bases and J 7 bases, leaving 9 bases between the germline ends. Germline assignment: CDR1 SGHTA and CDR2 FQGNSA. The CDR3 DNA follows: TGTGCCAGCAGCTTAGCTGGAGATGGTGGCTACACCTTC. It yields the protein CASSLAGDGGYTF.

The CDR3 spells CASSLGGYNEQFF. CDR3 DNA: TGTGCCAGCAGCTTAGGAGGCTACAATGAGCAGTTCTTC. The chain recombines TRBV11-2 with TRBJ2-1; D is ambiguous. The V and J ends lost 1 base and 3 bases respectively, with 4 bases between them. The CDR3 extends over 13 amino acids. The germline V gene encodes CDR1 SGHAT and CDR2 FQNNGV.

The chain recombines TRBV5-1 with TRBJ2-3; 13 nucleotides align to TRBD2. CDR1 SGHRS and CDR2 YFSETQ come from the germline V gene. CDR3 size: 16 residues. With 4 bases clipped from V and 7 bases from J, the junction kept 9 bases outside the gene matches. DNA of the CDR3: TGCGCCAGCAGCACTGGGACTAGCGGGACTTTCAATACGCAGTATTTT. This encodes CASSTGTSGTFNTQYF. The full variable domain, its missing parts supplied by reference TRBV5-1 and TRBJ2-3, is KAGVTQTPRYLIKTRGQQVTLSCSPISGHRSVSWYQQTPGQGLQFLFEYFSETQRNKGNFPGRFSGRQFSNSRSEMNVSTLELGDSALYLCASSTGTSGTFNTQYFGPGTRLTVL.

The chain is built from TRBV30 and TRBJ2-2; D perhaps matches TRBD2 (5 bases). CDR1 is GTSNPN, CDR2 SVGIG, per germline (reference sequence). The CDR3 has 14 amino acids. V was cut by 0 bases and J by 3 bases, with 8 bases left in between. The CDR3 sequence is CAWSVGGYTGELFF. The CDR3 DNA reads TGTGCCTGGAGTGTGGGCGGGTACACCGGGGAGCTGTTTTTT.

This clone was counted only a few times. The rearrangement links TRBV4-1 to TRBJ1-1, with D tentatively TRBD1 (5 bases). The CDR3 is 16 amino acids. V gave up 3 bases and J gave up 1 base, with 15 bases separating them. Germline V gene lookup returns CDR1 MGHRA and CDR2 YSYEKL. CDR3 loop: CASSQAPGLKNTEAFF. In DNA form, the CDR3 reads TGCGCCAGCAGCCAGGCTCCGGGACTCAAGAACACTGAAGCTTTCTTT.

Here the CDR3 DNA reads TGTGCCACCAGCATGGGACTAGTCAGGAACGAGCAGTACTTC. It translates to CATSMGLVRNEQYF. This chain joins TRBV15 and TRBJ2-7; 8 positions match TRBD2. The V gene end was trimmed by 4 bases and the J gene end by 5 bases; junction bases not matched to a gene: 7. This CDR3 has 14 amino acids. From germline, CDR1 is LNHNV and CDR2 YYDKDF (reference sequence).

The rearrangement uses TRBV5-6 and TRBJ1-2, with D unresolved. Trimming removed 1 base at V and 4 bases at J, with 11 bases between. The CDR3 is 14 amino acids. In germline, CDR1 is SGHDT, CDR2 YYEEEE. The CDR3 DNA sequence: TGTGCCAGCAGCTTGAGAGCCCTACCCTATGGCTACACCTTC. The encoded protein is CASSLRALPYGYTF.

This clone has more than one count but fewer than ten. This chain uses TRBV5-1 with TRBJ2-7; tentatively, D is TRBD2 (6 bases). The V gene's germline CDR1 is SGHRS and CDR2 YFSETQ. V was clipped by 0 bases and J by 6 bases, with 10 bases between them. This CDR3 spans 13 amino acids. The CDR3 DNA follows: TGCGCCAGCAGCTTGGCCAACGGGGGCGAGCAGTACTTC. Amino acids: CASSLANGGEQYF.

The chain is built from TRBV19 and TRBJ1-1; D remains ambiguous. V was trimmed by 7 bases and J by 4 bases, leaving 13 bases between them. Germline assignment: CDR1 LNHDA and CDR2 SQIVND (reference sequence). CDR3 length: 13 amino acids. The CDR3 nucleotides are TGTGCCAGTACCTCGACTATAGCCACTGAAGCTTTCTTT. Its translation is CASTSTIATEAFF.

This clone was detected a few times. As DNA, the CDR3 is TGTGCCTGGAGAGGCGGGCCTGTCGCCCTCCACTTT. Translated: CAWRGGPVALHF. This chain connects TRBV30 to TRBJ1-6; D is unclear. The CDR3 contains 12 residues. The germline V gene encodes CDR1 GTSNPN and CDR2 SVGIG (reference sequence). V lost 3 bases and J 14 bases, leaving 14 bases between the germline ends.